The 28 T cell receptor beta chains presented below share a single source sample, sequenced in a study of shared clonotypes between healthy human individuals. Some clones are missing from TCRdb's copy, which holds only in-frame ones; the method was immunoSEQ multiplex PCR. The sample lists about 1.5 million clones; nearly 99% were seen once. Specimen: naive CD4+ T cells sorted from blood. Subset denoted: CD45RA+ positively selected. These receptors originate from a man aged 25 to 40 in good health.

About this clone: The sample carries other DNA sequences with the same CDR3. The J gene is TRBJ2-2, the V gene TRBV11-3; D might be TRBD2 (6 bases). Trimming removed 1 base at V and 0 bases at J, with 9 bases between. The CDR3 is made up of 16 amino acids. The germline V gene has CDR1 SGHNT and CDR2 YENEEA. The CDR3 is CASSLGGGTNTGELFF. Written as DNA, the CDR3 is TGTGCCAGCAGCTTAGGGGGAGGAACGAACACCGGGGAGCTGTTTTTT.

This chain links TRBV27 with TRBJ2-2; tentative D call: TRBD1 (6 bases). Germline CDR1 MNHEY, CDR2 SMNVEV (reference sequence). Trimming stripped 3 bases from V and 2 bases from J, with 13 bases between. This CDR3 is 16 amino acids long. CDR3 in DNA: TGTGCCAGCAGTTTCCCCCAGGGGTTTAACACCGGGGAGCTGTTTTTT. It specifies CASSFPQGFNTGELFF.

The CDR3 DNA sequence: TGCGCCAGCAGCCAAGTCGTGGGAGGGCCGTACGAGCAGTACTTC. It encodes CASSQVVGGPYEQYF. The chain carries TRBV4-3 and TRBJ2-7; 7 bases line up with TRBD2. The CDR3 covers 15 residues. The germline V gene encodes CDR1 LGHNA and CDR2 YSLEER. The ends lost 1 base at V and 4 bases at J; junction bases unmatched: 7.

The rearrangement uses TRBV5-8 and TRBJ1-2; tentative D call: TRBD1 (6 bases). V shed 6 bases and J shed 12 bases, with 15 bases lying between them. The length of the CDR3 is 11 residues. Germline CDR1 reads SGHTS; CDR2 reads YDEGEE. The CDR3 loop is CASTKTRQDTF. The CDR3 DNA follows: TGTGCCAGCACCAAAACCAGACAGGACACCTTC.

This chain connects TRBV6-1 to TRBJ2-7, with 11 bases lining up with TRBD1. The junction had 10 bases not matched to a gene; V was cut back by 6 bases and J by 6 bases. There are 15 residues in the CDR3. Germline values: CDR1 MNHNS, CDR2 SASEGT. CDR3: CASRRAGTGGIEQYF. CDR3 nucleotides: TGTGCCAGCAGAAGAGCCGGGACAGGGGGGATCGAGCAGTACTTC.

This clone was recorded once. The rearrangement uses TRBV28 and TRBJ1-2; TRBD1 matches 7 bases. CDR1 is MDHEN and CDR2 is SYDVKM in the germline V gene. V trimming: 4 bases; J trimming: 8 bases; junction bases outside the gene matches: 4. This CDR3 has 12 amino acids. Written as DNA, the CDR3 is TGTGCCAGCAGTTGGGACAGAGAAGGCTACACCTTC. Protein sequence: CASSWDREGYTF.

The rearrangement links TRBV18 to TRBJ2-7, with 12 bases fitting TRBD2. The CDR3 totals 17 residues. Trimming cost V 2 bases and J 2 bases; bases outside gene matches: 7. The germline gives CDR1 KGHSH, CDR2 LQKENI. CDR3 in DNA: TGTGCCAGCTCACCAGATGAGAGACTAGCGGGAGCCTACGAGCAGTACTTC. Translated, it gives CASSPDERLAGAYEQYF.

The gene calls are TRBV5-4 and TRBJ1-3, with D unclear. The germline CDR1 and CDR2 sequences are SGHNT and YYREEE (reference sequence). V was pared by 0 bases and J by 0 bases, with 10 bases between. CDR3 length: 16 residues. The CDR3 coding sequence is TGTGCCAGCAGCTTGGACACCACAATCTCTGGAAACACCATATATTTT. It yields the protein CASSLDTTISGNTIYF.

This clone was recorded only once. V and J are TRBV9 and TRBJ2-7; 7 bases match TRBD2. This CDR3 region has 16 residues. Germline trimming cut 0 bases from V and 6 bases from J; bases unmatched to any gene: 12. Looked up from germline, CDR1 is SGDLS and CDR2 is YYNGEE. The CDR3 here is CASSVVSSGMIGEQYF. For the CDR3, the DNA is TGTGCCAGCAGCGTAGTGTCCAGCGGGATGATAGGCGAGCAGTACTTC.

The chain carries TRBV29-1 and TRBJ2-1; tentatively, D is TRBD1 (6 bases). Between the trimmed V and J ends, which lost 6 bases and 12 bases, there was a span of 15 bases. CDR3 size: 11 residues. The germline V gene has CDR1 SQVTM and CDR2 ANQGSEA. The CDR3 loop reads CSVTTGLAQFF. The CDR3 DNA is TGCAGCGTCACCACAGGGTTGGCGCAGTTCTTC.

The chain has TRBV2 and TRBJ2-3; D uncertain. The CDR3 has 12 residues. Trimming shortened V by 8 bases and J by 3 bases, and 9 bases separated the two germline ends. The germline CDR1 and CDR2 sequences are SNHLY and FYNNEI. The CDR3, as DNA: TGTGCCAGCGGAAGGGAAACAGATACGCAGTATTTT. It translates to CASGRETDTQYF.

J is TRBJ2-2 and V is TRBV28; D gene unclear. Germline CDR1 MDHEN, CDR2 SYDVKM. The CDR3 loop spans 13 amino acids. Trimming removed 0 bases at V and 7 bases at J, with 6 bases between. The CDR3 bases are TGTGCCAGCAGTTTATGGGATCACGGGGAGCTGTTTTTT. Amino acids: CASSLWDHGELFF.

The V call is TRBV14, the J call TRBJ2-2; maybe TRBD2 (5 bases). Germline CDR1 reads SGHDN; CDR2 reads FVKESK. The CDR3 loop spans 12 amino acids. V was cut by 4 bases and J by 7 bases, with 7 bases left in between. CDR3 sequence (DNA): TGTGCCAGCAGCCGTGGACTCGGGGAGCTGTTTTTT. The encoded protein is CASSRGLGELFF.

V is TRBV19 and J is TRBJ1-1; D gene ambiguous. The CDR3 is made up of 14 amino acids. CDR1 is LNHDA and CDR2 is SQIVND in the germline V gene (reference sequence). V gave up 4 bases and J gave up 11 bases, with 20 bases separating them. CDR3 protein: CASSTVTGSGWAFF. As DNA, the CDR3 is TGTGCCAGTAGTACAGTCACGGGTTCGGGTTGGGCTTTCTTT.

The chain is built from TRBV10-3 and TRBJ2-1; 10 nucleotides line up with TRBD2. CDR1 is ENHRY, CDR2 SYGVKD, per germline. The length of the CDR3 is 13 residues. V gave up 4 bases and J gave up 13 bases; unmatched junction bases: 7. The CDR3 reads CAISGYEREGQFF. CDR3 sequence (DNA): TGTGCCATCAGTGGTTACGAGCGGGAGGGCCAGTTCTTC.

The chain joins TRBV18 to TRBJ1-1, with 9 bases matching TRBD1. CDR1 is KGHSH, CDR2 LQKENI, per germline. The V and J ends lost 2 bases and 7 bases, in that order; junction bases with no gene match: 11. The CDR3 totals 16 residues. The CDR3 loop reads CASSPSPPGQGIEAFF. The DNA of the CDR3 is TGTGCCAGCTCACCATCGCCGCCGGGACAGGGTATTGAAGCTTTCTTT.

This chain joins TRBV19 and TRBJ2-3; TRBD2 agrees at 14 bases. Germline-derived CDR1 and CDR2 are LNHDA and SQIVND (reference sequence). Losses at the gene ends were 4 bases for V and 5 bases for J; bases not matched to a gene: 2. The CDR3 has 15 residues. This CDR3 is CASSSGTSGRDTQYF. CDR3 sequence (DNA): TGTGCCAGTAGTAGCGGGACTAGCGGGAGAGATACGCAGTATTTT.

The chain uses TRBV5-1 and TRBJ2-7; D is unresolved. CDR1 SGHRS and CDR2 YFSETQ come from the germline V gene. The CDR3 is 17 amino acids. V lost 3 bases and J lost 2, with 21 bases in between. The CDR3 is CASSSLSQVGRTYEQYF. DNA of the CDR3: TGCGCCAGCAGCTCCTTGTCCCAAGTCGGACGGACCTACGAGCAGTACTTC.

Written as DNA, the CDR3 is TGCAGCGCTCAGACAGCCAACTCTGGAAACACCATATATTTT. As protein: CSAQTANSGNTIYF. This sequence joins TRBV29-1 and TRBJ1-3; tentatively, D is TRBD1 (5 bases). The CDR3 is 14 residues long. CDR1 and CDR2 (germline): SQVTM, ANQGSEA. V lost 7 bases to trimming and J lost 0 bases, with 13 bases between them.

The genes are TRBV5-1 and TRBJ2-1; a weak D match, TRBD2 (5 bases). V was pared by 4 bases and J by 2 bases, with 13 bases between. Germline CDR1 SGHRS, CDR2 YFSETQ. The CDR3 spans 15 residues. CDR3 coding DNA: TGCGCCAGCAGCAGCCGGGATCAAACCTACAATGAGCAGTTCTTC. Residues: CASSSRDQTYNEQFF.

The genes are TRBV28 and TRBJ1-4, with a possible D match to TRBD1 (5 bases). Trimming took off 1 base at V and 3 bases at J, with 9 bases between the two ends. CDR3 size: 15 residues. The germline gives CDR1 MDHEN, CDR2 SYDVKM. The CDR3 region has the DNA TGTGCCAGCAGTTTATTTGGAGGGGCTAATGAAAAACTGTTTTTT. Its protein product is CASSLFGGANEKLFF.

The chain joins TRBV7-9 to TRBJ2-7, with no clear D. The length of the CDR3 is 13 residues. CDR1 and CDR2 (germline): SEHNR, FQNEAQ (reference sequence). Trimming stripped 3 bases from V and 0 bases from J, with 6 bases between. CDR3 sequence reads: CASSFYTSYEQYF. The CDR3 bases are TGTGCCAGCAGCTTTTACACCTCCTACGAGCAGTACTTC.

The gene calls are TRBV29-1 and TRBJ2-7; TRBD1 matches at 7 bases. CDR3 length: 15 residues. V was clipped by 7 bases and J by 2 bases; unmatched bases: 14. Germline V gives CDR1 SQVTM, CDR2 ANQGSEA. In DNA form, the CDR3 reads TGCAGCGGGTTGAGAGACTTGACAGGGACCTACGAGCAGTACTTC. Its protein is CSGLRDLTGTYEQYF.

The J gene is TRBJ1-2, the V gene TRBV27; no definite D call. Trimming stripped 4 bases from V and 4 bases from J, with 19 bases between. This CDR3 contains 16 residues. In germline, CDR1 is MNHEY, CDR2 SMNVEV (reference sequence). The CDR3 DNA follows: TGTGCCAGCAGTTCGGCTAACCGGGGTGGGGTCTATGGCTACACCTTC. Translating gives CASSSANRGGVYGYTF.

The V call is TRBV18, the J call TRBJ2-3; 8 bases align to TRBD1. V lost 3 bases and J lost 0; bases outside the gene matches: 11. This CDR3 has 18 residues. CDR1 and CDR2 from the germline V gene are KGHSH and LQKENI. CDR3 sequence reads: CASSPRTGITSSTDTQYF. For the CDR3, the DNA is TGTGCCAGCTCACCTCGGACAGGGATAACTTCTAGCACAGATACGCAGTATTTT.

This chain joins TRBV29-1 and TRBJ2-5; maybe TRBD2 (6 bases). The ends were cut back, 1 base at V and 4 bases at J, with 13 bases in the middle. This CDR3 has 14 amino acids. CDR1 and CDR2 from the germline V gene are SQVTM and ANQGSEA. The CDR3: CSVEGTTRRETQYF. CDR3 nucleotide sequence: TGCAGCGTTGAAGGTACGACTAGGAGAGAGACCCAGTACTTC.

The chain uses TRBV7-6 and TRBJ2-7; the match to TRBD1 covers 7 bases. The junction had 5 bases not matched to a gene; V was cut back by 5 bases and J by 1 base. Germline-derived CDR1 and CDR2 are SGHVS and FNYEAQ. This CDR3 comprises 14 residues. The CDR3 sequence: CASSKRDSSYEQYF. CDR3 DNA sequence: TGTGCCAGCAGCAAACGGGACAGTTCCTACGAGCAGTACTTC.

A note on this clone: This sample also contains other DNA sequences that code for the same CDR3. The V call is TRBV5-1, the J call TRBJ2-5, with D perhaps matching TRBD1 (5 bases). V was clipped by 1 base and J by 2 bases, with 9 bases between them. This CDR3 has 14 amino acids. Germline loops: CDR1 SGHRS, CDR2 YFSETQ. CDR3 sequence (DNA): TGCGCCAGCAGCTTGATAGGGGCGCAAGAGACCCAGTACTTC. Translating it yields CASSLIGAQETQYF.